What follows describes a single T cell receptor (beta chain). The data were obtained in a study of cytomegalovirus exposure and HLA in healthy donors. From germline, CDR1 is LNHDA and CDR2 SQIVND (reference sequence). The CDR3 length is 15 residues. The V gene lost 6 bases and the J gene lost 2 bases, with 13 bases spanning the gap. Amplification used 60 Vbeta primers and 13 Jbeta primers. Clones were sequenced by immunoSEQ multiplex PCR, and TCRdb holds only the in-frame ones, with some missing. In the table there are 250,000 to 300,000 clones, approximately 85% of which are singletons. J is TRBJ2-2 and V is TRBV19; D gene ambiguous. The sequenced material came from PBMCs. This clonotype was obtained from a woman aged 40 to 55 in good health and CMV-seropositive. CDR3 residues: CASRERALNTGELFF. The CDR3 DNA is TGTGCCAGTAGAGAAAGAGCTCTAAACACCGGGGAGCTGTTTTTT.